The entry below describes one T cell receptor (beta chain). Its antigen is undetermined. This specimen belongs to a study of blood T cells in healthy people across ages. General observations from the study: Roughly linear age-related decline in beta diversity appeared, significant by age around 40.

The authors ran a second PCR of roughly 7 to 11 cycles using a sample-barcoded 5' primer and a J-beta primer mix. Via MiXCR, TCRdb re-called the 5' RACE reads, giving one row per CDR3 protein. The table records more than 800,000 distinct CDR3 sequences, 29% of them present only once. The CDR3 extends over 13 amino acids. Germline V gene data show CDR1 as DFQATT and CDR2 as SNEGSKA (reference sequence). V lost 7 bases and J lost 0, with 13 bases in between. Material: blood. This chain uses TRBV20-1 with TRBJ2-7, with a tentative D call TRBD1 (6 bases). The clonotype comes from an elderly woman in good health. CDR3 DNA: TGCAGTGTGGACAGACCATTCTCCTACGAGCAGTACTTC. Translated: CSVDRPFSYEQYF.